The source of this T cell receptor beta chain is a study of T cells after somatic rescue of genetic block. Assay: immunoSEQ multiplex PCR; the TCRdb copy retains only in-frame clones and omits some. The top ten clones hold roughly 0.077% of a sample with tens of thousands of clones, 95% to 96% of them seen once. Germline-derived CDR1 and CDR2 are KGHSH and LQKENI. The CDR3 is 15 amino acids. Trimming took 0 bases from V and 6 from J; bases not matched to a gene: 8. This chain joins TRBV18 and TRBJ2-7; 7 nucleotides agree with TRBD1. The receptor was derived from a child in the first two years of life. The specimen sequenced was peripheral blood mononuclear cells (PBMCs). CDR3 in DNA: TGTGCCAGCTCACCACCATGGCAGGGGGAAGGCGAGCAGTACTTC. It is translated as CASSPPWQGEGEQYF.